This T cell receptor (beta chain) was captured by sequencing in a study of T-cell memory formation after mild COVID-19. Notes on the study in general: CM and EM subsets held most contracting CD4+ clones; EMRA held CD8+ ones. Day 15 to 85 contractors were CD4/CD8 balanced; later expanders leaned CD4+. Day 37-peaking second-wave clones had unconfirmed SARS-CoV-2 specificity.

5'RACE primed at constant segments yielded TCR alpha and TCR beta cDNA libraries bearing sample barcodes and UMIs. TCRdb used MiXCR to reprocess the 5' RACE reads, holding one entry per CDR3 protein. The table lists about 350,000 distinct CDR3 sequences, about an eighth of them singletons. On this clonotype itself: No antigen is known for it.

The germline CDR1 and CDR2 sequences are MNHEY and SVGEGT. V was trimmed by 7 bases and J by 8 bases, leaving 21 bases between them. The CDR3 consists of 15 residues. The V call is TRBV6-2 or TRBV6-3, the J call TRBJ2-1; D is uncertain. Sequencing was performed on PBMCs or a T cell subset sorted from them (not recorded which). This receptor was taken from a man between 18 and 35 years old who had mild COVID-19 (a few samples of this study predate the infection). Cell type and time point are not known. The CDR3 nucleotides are TGTGCCAGCACCTACGCGGTCCCGGTCCCTGATGAGCAGTTCTTC. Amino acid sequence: CASTYAVPVPDEQFF.